The TCR beta chain described here comes from a study of cytomegalovirus exposure and HLA in healthy donors. Study-level information: Most donors, more than 80% of more than 300 genotyped, fell in the Caucasian-associated ancestry cluster. General study points: In a later analysis, a genetic analysis reported fewer productive-TCR N-insertions in an Asian-associated ancestry cluster than the cohort average. In an earlier analysis, in some 500 donors, most V segments appeared productive either ~90% or ~30% of the time.

A word on this clone: As yet, its antigen is unknown.

PCR used 60 Vbeta primers and 13 Jbeta primers. Measured with immunoSEQ multiplex PCR; TCRdb has only the in-frame clones, and not every one. The table has about 140,000 clones, about three quarters seen once. Per germline, CDR1 MNHEY and CDR2 SVGAGI. This CDR3 contains 13 residues. The V end was cut by 6 bases, the J end by 7 bases, with 15 bases between. Sample: PBMCs. The receptor comes from a human donor in good health. The rearrangement links TRBV6-5 to TRBJ2-5; tentative D call: TRBD1 (5 bases). CDR3 coding DNA: TGTGCCAGCAGGCAGGGTAGGCTTGGGACCCAGTACTTC. Its translation is CASRQGRLGTQYF.